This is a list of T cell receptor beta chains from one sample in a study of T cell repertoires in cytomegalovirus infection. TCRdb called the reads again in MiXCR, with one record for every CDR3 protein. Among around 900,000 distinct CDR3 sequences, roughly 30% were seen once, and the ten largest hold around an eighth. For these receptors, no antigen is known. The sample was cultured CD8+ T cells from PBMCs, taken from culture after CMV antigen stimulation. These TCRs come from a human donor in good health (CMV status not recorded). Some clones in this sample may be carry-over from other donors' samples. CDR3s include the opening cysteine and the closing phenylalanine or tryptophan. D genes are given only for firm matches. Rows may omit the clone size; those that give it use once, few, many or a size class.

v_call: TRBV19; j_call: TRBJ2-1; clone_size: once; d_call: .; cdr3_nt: TGTGCCAGTAGTCCCAGTATCGACAATGAGCAGTTCTTC; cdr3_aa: CASSPSIDNEQFF
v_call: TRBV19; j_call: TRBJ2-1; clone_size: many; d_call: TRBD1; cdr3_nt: TGTGCCAGTAGTATCCGGGACAGGGTCTGGGATGAGCAGTTCTTC; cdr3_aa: CASSIRDRVWDEQFF
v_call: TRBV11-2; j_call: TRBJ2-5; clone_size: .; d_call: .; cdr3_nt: TGTGCCAGCAGCTTACGGCTGTCCGGGGAGACCCAGTACTTC; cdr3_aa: CASSLRLSGETQYF
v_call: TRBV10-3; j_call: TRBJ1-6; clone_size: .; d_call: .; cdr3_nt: TGTGCCATCAGTGAGTCGAGACAGGTCCGAGTGGGGTTTTTTTCACCCCTCCACTTT; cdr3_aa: CAISESRQVRVGFFSPLHF
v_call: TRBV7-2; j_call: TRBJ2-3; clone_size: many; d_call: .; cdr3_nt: TGTGCCAGCAGCTTCGAGGGTTACGCAGATACGCAGTATTTT; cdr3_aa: CASSFEGYADTQYF
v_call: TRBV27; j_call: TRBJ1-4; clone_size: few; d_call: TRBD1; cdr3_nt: TGTGCCAGCAGTTTGGGCAGGGGGCCTACTAATGAAAAACTGTTTTTT; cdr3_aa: CASSLGRGPTNEKLFF
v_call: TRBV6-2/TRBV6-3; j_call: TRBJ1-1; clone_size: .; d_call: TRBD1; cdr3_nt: TGTGCCAGCAGTTACGCAGCCGGGACAGGGCACACTGAAGCTTTCTTT; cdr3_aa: CASSYAAGTGHTEAFF
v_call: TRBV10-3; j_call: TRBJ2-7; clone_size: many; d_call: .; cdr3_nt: TGTGCCATCAGTTTACTGAACTACGAGCAGTACTTC; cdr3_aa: CAISLLNYEQYF
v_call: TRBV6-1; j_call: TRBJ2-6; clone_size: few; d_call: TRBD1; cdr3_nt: TGTGCCAGCAGTCGGACAGGGGGCGGGTATGGGGCCAACGTCCTGACTTTC; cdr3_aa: CASSRTGGGYGANVLTF
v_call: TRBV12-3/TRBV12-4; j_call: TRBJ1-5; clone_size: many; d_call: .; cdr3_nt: TGTGCCAGCAGCCCCTCCCGGAATCAGCCCCAGCATTTT; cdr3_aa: CASSPSRNQPQHF
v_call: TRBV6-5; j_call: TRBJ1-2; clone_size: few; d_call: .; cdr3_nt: TGTGCCAGCAGTTACGGAGGGGGGGGTTCAGGCTACACCTTC; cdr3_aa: CASSYGGGGSGYTF